This T cell receptor beta chain was sequenced for a study of blood T cell repertoires in COVID-19. At the level of the study: The United States, Italy and Spain provided the acute and convalescent COVID-19 samples. Sample material is recorded as cDNA or gDNA derived from T cells, B-cell-depleted T cells, or PBMCs.

A Seattle source enrolled patients during active infection and followed them longitudinally. Per the study methods: From reference gene primer amplification, estimates of nucleated cell counts were derived. Profiling relied on immunoSEQ multiplex PCR, and the TCRdb table lists in-frame clones only, not all of them. V, J and clone size reflect that table, while D and trimming were determined from the DNA. Here the sample spans hundreds of thousands of clones, under 90% being singletons. This clonotype originated in a woman aged 25 to 39 with COVID-19, enrolled during active disease. Material: peripheral blood.

CDR3 amino acids: CASSGRGGYTF. DNA of the CDR3: TGCGCCAGCAGTGGGAGGGGCGGCTACACCTTC. The chain carries TRBV10-2 and TRBJ1-2; possibly TRBD1 for D (5 bases). V was pared by 4 bases and J by 8 bases, with 8 bases between. Germline V gives CDR1 WSHSY, CDR2 SAAADI. This CDR3 contains 11 residues.